This TCR beta chain comes out of a study of tumor-infiltrating lymphocytes in oesophageal squamous cell carcinoma. The CDR3 consists of 15 residues. Germline assignment: CDR1 MNHNY and CDR2 SVGAGI (reference sequence). TCRdb reanalysed the PCR reads using MiXCR and keeps one entry per CDR3 protein. The sample holds approximately 22,000 distinct CDR3 sequences, roughly a third seen once. About this clonotype itself: It may be a read error: a sequence one base away is much more abundant.

The specimen was esophageal tumor tissue. J is TRBJ2-3 and V is TRBV6-6; D uncertain. The closer fit of TRBJ2-1 to the DNA end suggests the J call may be wrong. The origin of this receptor is a female donor with esophageal squamous cell carcinoma. The CDR3 bases are TGTGCCAGCAGTTACTCCCCGTCCGGGCACTACGAGCAGTTCTTC. It yields the protein CASSYSPSGHYEQFF.